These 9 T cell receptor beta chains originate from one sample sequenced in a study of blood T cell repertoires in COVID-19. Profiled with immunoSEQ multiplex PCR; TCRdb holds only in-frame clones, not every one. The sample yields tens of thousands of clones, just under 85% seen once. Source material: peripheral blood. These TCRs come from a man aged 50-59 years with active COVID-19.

CDR3 nucleotide sequence: TGTGCCAGCAGCTTAGAGGGACTAGCGGGACTACATACGCAGTATTTT. It yields the protein CASSLEGLAGLHTQYF. The rearrangement joins TRBV13 to TRBJ2-3; 13 nucleotides line up with TRBD2. This CDR3 is 16 amino acids long. From germline, CDR1 is PRHDT and CDR2 FYEKMQ (reference sequence). Trimming cost V 1 base and J 7 bases; bases outside gene matches: 5.

CDR3 in amino acids: CASSSLGLSEQYF. DNA of the CDR3: TGTGCCAGCAGTTCCCTGGGACTCTCCGAGCAGTACTTC. The genes are TRBV6-6 and TRBJ2-7; the D gene is possibly TRBD2 (6 bases). The CDR3 is 13 residues long. The V and J ends lost 4 bases and 6 bases respectively, with 13 bases between them. Germline CDR1 reads MNHNY; CDR2 reads SVGAGI (reference sequence).

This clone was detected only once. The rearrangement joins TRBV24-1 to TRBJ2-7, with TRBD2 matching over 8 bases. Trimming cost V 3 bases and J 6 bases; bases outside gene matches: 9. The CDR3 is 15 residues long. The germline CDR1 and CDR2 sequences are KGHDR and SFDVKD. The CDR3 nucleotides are TGTGCCACCAGTGATGGGACTAGGGATGCGGGCGAGCAGTACTTC. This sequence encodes CATSDGTRDAGEQYF.

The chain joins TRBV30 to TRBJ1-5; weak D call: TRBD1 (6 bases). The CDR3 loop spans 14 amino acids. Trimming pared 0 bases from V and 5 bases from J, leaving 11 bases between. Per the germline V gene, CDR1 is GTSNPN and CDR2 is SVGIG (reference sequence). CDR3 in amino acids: CAWSVSGVDQPQHF. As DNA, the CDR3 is TGTGCCTGGAGTGTTTCAGGGGTGGATCAGCCCCAGCATTTT.

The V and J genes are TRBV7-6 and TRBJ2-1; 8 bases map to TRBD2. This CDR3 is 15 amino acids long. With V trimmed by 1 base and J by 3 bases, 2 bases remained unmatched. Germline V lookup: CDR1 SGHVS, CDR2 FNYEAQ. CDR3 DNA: TGTGCCAGCAGCTTAGGAGCGGGGGTCTACAATGAGCAGTTCTTC. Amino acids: CASSLGAGVYNEQFF. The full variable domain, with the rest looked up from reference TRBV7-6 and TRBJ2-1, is GAGVSQSPRYKVTKRGQDVALRCDPISGHVSLYWYRQALGQGPEFLTYFNYEAQQDKSGLPNDRFSAERPEGSISTLTIQRTEQRDSAMYRCASSLGAGVYNEQFFGPGTRLTVL.

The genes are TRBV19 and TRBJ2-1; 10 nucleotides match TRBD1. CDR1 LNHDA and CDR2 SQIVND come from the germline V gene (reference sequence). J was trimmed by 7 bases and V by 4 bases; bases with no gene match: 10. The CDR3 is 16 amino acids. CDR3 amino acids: CASSTDRQGARNEQFF. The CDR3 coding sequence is TGTGCCAGTAGTACGGACCGACAGGGGGCGCGTAATGAGCAGTTCTTC.

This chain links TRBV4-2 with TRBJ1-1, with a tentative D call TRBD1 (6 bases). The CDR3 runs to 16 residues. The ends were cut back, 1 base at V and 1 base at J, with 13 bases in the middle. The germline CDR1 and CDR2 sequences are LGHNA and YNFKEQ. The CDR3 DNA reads TGTGCCAGCAGCCAAGGGTATCGACAGGAGAACACTGAAGCTTTCTTT. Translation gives CASSQGYRQENTEAFF.

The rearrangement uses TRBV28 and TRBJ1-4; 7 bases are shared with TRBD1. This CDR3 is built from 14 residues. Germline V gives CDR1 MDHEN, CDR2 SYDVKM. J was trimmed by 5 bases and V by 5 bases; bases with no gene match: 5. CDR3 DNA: TGTGCCAGCAGTACCGGGACAGAGAATGAAAAACTGTTTTTT. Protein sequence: CASSTGTENEKLFF. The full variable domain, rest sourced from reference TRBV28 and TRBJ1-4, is DVKVTQSSRYLVKRTGEKVFLECVQDMDHENMFWYRQDPGLGLRLIYFSYDVKMKEKGDIPEGYSVSREKKERFSLILESASTNQTSMYLCASSTGTENEKLFFGSGTQLSVL.

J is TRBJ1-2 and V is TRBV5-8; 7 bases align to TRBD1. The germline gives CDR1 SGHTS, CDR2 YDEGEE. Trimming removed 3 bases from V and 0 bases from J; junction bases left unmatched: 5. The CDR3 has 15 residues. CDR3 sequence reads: CASSSRTGPNYGYTF. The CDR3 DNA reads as TGTGCCAGCAGCTCAAGGACAGGCCCTAACTATGGCTACACCTTC.